This T cell receptor beta chain was captured by sequencing in a study of regulatory T cells. The primer mix had 52 TRBV and 13 TRBJ primers. Sequencing was performed with immunoSEQ multiplex PCR; in TCRdb, only in-frame clones are kept and a portion is missing. The profile covers about 30,000 clones, with 85% to 95% appearing a single time and approximately 1.5% taken by the ten largest. CDR3 length equals 17 residues. CDR1 and CDR2 (germline): SGHRS, YFSETQ. J gave up 6 bases and V 2 bases, and 14 bases lay outside the gene matches. On this clone: The antigen is unknown.

Points from the study as a whole: In patients, unique TRB V-J pairs were restricted and V/J usage skewed, especially in Tregs. Hydrophobic residues at CDR3 positions 6 and 7 were enriched in conventional CD4+ T cells of CD3G-deficient patients.

Autoimmunity was present in every CD3G-deficient patient, worse in two. Regulatory (CD25-high CD127-low) and conventional (CD25-low CD127-high) CD4+ T cells were sorted separately. This receptor was obtained from a young adult with CD3G deficiency. What was sequenced was conventional CD4+ T cells sorted from blood. This chain joins TRBV5-1 and TRBJ2-5; 9 bases are shared with TRBD1. CDR3 bases: TGCGCCAGCAGCTTATCGACTACCGACAGGGGGGTGCAGACCCAGTACTTC. The encoded protein is CASSLSTTDRGVQTQYF.